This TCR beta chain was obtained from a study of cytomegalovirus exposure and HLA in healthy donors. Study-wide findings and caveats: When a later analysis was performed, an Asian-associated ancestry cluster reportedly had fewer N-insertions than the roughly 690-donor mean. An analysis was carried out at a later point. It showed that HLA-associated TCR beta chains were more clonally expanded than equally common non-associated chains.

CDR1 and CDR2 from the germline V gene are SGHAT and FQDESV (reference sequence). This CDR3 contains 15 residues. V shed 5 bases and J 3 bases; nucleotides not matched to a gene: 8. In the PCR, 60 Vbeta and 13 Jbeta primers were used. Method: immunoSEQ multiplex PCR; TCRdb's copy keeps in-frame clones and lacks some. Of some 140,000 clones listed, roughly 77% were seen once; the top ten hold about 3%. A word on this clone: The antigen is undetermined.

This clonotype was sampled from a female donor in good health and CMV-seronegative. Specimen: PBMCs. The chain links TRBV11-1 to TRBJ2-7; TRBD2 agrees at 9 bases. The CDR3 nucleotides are TGTGCCAGCAGCCCAGGTACTAGCGGGCACTACGAGCAGTACTTC. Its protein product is CASSPGTSGHYEQYF.